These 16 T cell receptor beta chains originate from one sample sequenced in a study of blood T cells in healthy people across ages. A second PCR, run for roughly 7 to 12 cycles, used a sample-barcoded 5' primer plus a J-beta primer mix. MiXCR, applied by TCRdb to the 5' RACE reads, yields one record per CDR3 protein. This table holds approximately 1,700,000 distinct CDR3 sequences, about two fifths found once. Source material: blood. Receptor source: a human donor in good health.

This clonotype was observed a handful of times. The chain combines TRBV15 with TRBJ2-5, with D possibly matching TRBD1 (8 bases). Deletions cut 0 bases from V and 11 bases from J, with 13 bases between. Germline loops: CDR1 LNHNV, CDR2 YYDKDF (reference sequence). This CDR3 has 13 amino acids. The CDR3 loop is CATSRDPQGGQYF. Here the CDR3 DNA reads TGTGCCACCAGCAGAGATCCACAGGGGGGGCAGTACTTC.

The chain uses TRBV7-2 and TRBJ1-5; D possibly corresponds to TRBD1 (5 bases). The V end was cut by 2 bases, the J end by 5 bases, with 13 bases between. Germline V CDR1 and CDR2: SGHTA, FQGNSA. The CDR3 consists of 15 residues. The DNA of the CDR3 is TGTGCCAGCAGCTTAAGAGGGGATTCCTATCAGCCCCAGCATTTT. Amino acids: CASSLRGDSYQPQHF.

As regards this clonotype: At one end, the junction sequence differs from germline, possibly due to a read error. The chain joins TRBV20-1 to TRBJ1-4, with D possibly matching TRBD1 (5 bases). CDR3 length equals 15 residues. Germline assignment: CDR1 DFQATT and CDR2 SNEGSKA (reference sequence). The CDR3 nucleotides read TGCAGTGCTAGAATATGGGGGGAAAAGGTCGAAAAACGGTTTTTT. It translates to CSARIWGEKVEKRFF.

Here the CDR3 reads CASSAGGQYNEQFF. In DNA, the CDR3 is TGTGCCAGCAGCGCTGGCGGACAGTACAATGAGCAGTTCTTC. The rearrangement links TRBV9 to TRBJ2-1, with a possible D match to TRBD1 (6 bases). V was cut by 3 bases and J by 4 bases, with 11 bases left in between. This CDR3 is 14 amino acids long. From germline, CDR1 is SGDLS and CDR2 YYNGEE.

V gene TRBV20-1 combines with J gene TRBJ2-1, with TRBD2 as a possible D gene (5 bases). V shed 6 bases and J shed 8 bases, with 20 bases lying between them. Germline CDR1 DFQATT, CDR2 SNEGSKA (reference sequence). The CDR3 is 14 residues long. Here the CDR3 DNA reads TGCAGTGCGAGGTGGACTTCTCGGGTCGATGAGCAGTTCTTC. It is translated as CSARWTSRVDEQFF.

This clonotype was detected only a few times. CDR3 coding DNA: TGTGCCAGCAGCTTAGGCGGGCGGGTGGGTACAGATACGCAGTATTTT. Encoded protein: CASSLGGRVGTDTQYF. The chain carries TRBV11-2 and TRBJ2-3; tentative D call: TRBD2 (5 bases). CDR3 length: 16 residues. Germline V gives CDR1 SGHAT, CDR2 FQNNGV. V lost 1 base to trimming and J lost 3 bases, with 14 bases between them.

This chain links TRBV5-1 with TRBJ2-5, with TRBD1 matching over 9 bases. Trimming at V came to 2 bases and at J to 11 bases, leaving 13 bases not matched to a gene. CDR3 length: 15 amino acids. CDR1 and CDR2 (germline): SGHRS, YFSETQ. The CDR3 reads CASSFEQGARNGQYF. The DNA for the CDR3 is TGCGCCAGCAGCTTCGAACAGGGGGCGCGGAACGGGCAGTACTTC.

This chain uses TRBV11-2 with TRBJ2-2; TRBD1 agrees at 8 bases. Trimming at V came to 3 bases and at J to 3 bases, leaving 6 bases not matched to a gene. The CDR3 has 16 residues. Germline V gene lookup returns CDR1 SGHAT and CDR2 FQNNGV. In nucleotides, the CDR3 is TGTGCCAGCAGCTTGTTGGACAGGGTGGACACCGGGGAGCTGTTTTTT. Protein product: CASSLLDRVDTGELFF.

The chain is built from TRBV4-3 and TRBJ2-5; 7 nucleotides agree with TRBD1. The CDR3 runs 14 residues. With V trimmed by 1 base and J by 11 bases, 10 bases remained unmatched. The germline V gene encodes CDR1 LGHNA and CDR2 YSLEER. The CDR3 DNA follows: TGCGCCAGCAGCCAAGGTTTTACAGGGGTTGAGCAGTACTTC. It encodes CASSQGFTGVEQYF.

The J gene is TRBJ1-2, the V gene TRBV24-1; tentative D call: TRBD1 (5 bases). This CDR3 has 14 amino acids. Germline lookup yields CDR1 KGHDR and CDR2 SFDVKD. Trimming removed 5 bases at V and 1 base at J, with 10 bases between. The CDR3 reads CATSGGDGNYGYTF. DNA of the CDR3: TGTGCCACCAGTGGGGGCGACGGTAACTATGGCTACACCTTC.

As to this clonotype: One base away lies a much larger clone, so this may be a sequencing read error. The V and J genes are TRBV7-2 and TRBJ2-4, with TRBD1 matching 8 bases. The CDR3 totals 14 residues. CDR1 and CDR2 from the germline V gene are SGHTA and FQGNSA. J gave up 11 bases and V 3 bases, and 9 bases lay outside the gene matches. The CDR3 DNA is TGTGCCAGCAGCTTCGACAGGGGAGACAACGTTCAGTACTTC. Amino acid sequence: CASSFDRGDNVQYF.

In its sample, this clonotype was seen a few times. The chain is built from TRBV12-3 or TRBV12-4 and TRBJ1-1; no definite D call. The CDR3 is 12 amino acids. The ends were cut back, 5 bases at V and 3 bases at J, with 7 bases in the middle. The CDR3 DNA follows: TGTGCCAGCAGTCCTCTGGACACTGAAGCTTTCTTT. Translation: CASSPLDTEAFF.

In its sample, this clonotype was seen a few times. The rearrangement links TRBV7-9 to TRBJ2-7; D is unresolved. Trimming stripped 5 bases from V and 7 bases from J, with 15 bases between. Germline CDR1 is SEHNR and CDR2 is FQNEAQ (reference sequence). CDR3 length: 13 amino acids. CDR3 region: CASSPYPLWEQYF. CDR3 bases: TGTGCCAGCAGCCCCTACCCTCTTTGGGAGCAGTACTTC.

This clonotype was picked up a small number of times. The CDR3 DNA sequence: TGCAGTGCTACAGGGGGCGCTTTGAATGAGCAGTTCTTC. Its protein product is CSATGGALNEQFF. The chain joins TRBV20-1 to TRBJ2-1; TRBD1 matches 8 bases. There are 13 residues in the CDR3. CDR1 is DFQATT, CDR2 SNEGSKA, per germline (reference sequence). V trimming: 4 bases; J trimming: 7 bases; junction bases outside the gene matches: 6.

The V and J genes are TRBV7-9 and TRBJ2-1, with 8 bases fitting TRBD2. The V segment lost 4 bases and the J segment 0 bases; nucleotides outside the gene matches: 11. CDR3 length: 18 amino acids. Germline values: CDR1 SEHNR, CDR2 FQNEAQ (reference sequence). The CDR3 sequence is CASSSPGRRGDSYNEQFF. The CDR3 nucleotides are TGTGCCAGCAGCTCCCCGGGCCGGCGGGGGGACTCCTACAATGAGCAGTTCTTC.

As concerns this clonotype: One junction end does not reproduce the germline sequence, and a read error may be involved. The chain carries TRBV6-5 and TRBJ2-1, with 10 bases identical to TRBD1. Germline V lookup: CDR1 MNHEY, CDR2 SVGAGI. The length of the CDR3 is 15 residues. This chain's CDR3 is CASSRDRGIYSEQFF. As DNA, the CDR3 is TGTGCCAGCAGCAGGGACAGGGGTATATACAGTGAGCAGTTCTTC.